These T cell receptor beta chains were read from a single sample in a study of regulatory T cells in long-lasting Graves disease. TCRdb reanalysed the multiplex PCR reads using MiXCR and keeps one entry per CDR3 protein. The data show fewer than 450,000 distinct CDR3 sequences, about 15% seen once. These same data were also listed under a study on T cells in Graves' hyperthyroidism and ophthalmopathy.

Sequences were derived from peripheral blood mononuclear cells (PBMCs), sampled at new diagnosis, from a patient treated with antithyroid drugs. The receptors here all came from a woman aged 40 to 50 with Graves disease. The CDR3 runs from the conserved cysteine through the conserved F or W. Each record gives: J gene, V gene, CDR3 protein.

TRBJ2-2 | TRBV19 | CASSTRGRSVGELFF
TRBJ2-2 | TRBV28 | CASSLADGWDRGYGELFF
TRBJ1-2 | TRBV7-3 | CASSSTGGDGYGYTF
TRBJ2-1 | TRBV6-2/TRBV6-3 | CASRRTSRTGYEQFF
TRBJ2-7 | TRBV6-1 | CASSPREVVYEQYF
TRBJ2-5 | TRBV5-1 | CASSPSRVVETQYF
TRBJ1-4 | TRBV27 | CASSSSRGLDEKLFF
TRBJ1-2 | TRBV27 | CATGFNYGYTF
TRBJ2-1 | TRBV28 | CASSPPWWASDSSYNEQFF
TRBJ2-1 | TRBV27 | CASGTGANEQFF
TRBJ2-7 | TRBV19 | CASRDPGTAHEQYF
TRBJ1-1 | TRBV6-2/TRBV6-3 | CASSYSGLGGSAFF
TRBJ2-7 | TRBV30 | CAWSAPPIYEQYF
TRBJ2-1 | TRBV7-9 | CASSLFGGIANEQFF
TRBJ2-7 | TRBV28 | CASARDSLYEQYF
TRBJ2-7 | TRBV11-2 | CASSLVGELSFRYF
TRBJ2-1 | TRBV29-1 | CSAPHPAATNEQFF
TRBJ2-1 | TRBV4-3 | CASSQDPPSRHSYNEQFF
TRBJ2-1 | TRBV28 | CASSLDALTSYNEQFF
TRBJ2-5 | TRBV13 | CASSYRGSGTGETQYF
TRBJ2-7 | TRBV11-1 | CASSSVAGGPHEQYF
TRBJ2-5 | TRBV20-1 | CSARPGNQETQYF
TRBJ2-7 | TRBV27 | CASSLSGTAYYGQYF
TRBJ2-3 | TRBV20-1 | CSATVGGNTDTQYF
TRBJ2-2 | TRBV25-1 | CAHRSENTGELFF
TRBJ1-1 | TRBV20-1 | CSASRTEAFF
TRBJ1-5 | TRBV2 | CASSPLPDPPQHF
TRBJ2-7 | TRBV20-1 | CSARARDSPKGYEQYF
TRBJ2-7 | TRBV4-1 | CASSQGRGTAYEQYF
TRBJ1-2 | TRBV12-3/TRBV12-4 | CASSLWTAVGGYTF
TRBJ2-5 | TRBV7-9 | CASTPQDSGRETQYF
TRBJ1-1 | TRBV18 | CASQTDTEAFF
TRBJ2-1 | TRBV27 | CASSFGLAGSSYNEQFF
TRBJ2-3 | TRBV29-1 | CSVATGVADTQYF
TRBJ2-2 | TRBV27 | CASSPGVRGELFF
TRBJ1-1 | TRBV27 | CASSSPGLTNTEAFF
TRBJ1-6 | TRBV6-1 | CASSTNDRGSNSPLHF
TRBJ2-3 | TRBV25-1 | CASSDRTGTDTQYF
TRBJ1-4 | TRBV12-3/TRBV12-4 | CASSLGGGNEKLFF
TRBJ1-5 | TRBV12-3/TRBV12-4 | CASRDRGSNQPQHF
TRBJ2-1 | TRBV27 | CASSSERAPYNEQFF
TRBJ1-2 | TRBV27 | CASSLSGERLSDYGYTF